One and the same sample provided the 5 T cell receptor beta chains below, sequenced in a study of cytomegalovirus exposure and HLA in healthy donors. With 60 Vbeta and 13 Jbeta primers, the PCR was carried out. TCRdb's copy holds only in-frame clones and misses some; the assay was immunoSEQ multiplex PCR. Its table records around 160,000 clones. The specimen sequenced was PBMCs. The origin of the receptors is a woman aged 50 to 60 in good health and CMV-seronegative.

The J gene is TRBJ2-2, the V gene TRBV6-1, with 11 bases lining up with TRBD1. The germline gives CDR1 MNHNS, CDR2 SASEGT. The CDR3 has 15 amino acids. V lost 3 bases, J lost 9 bases, and 6 bases stayed unmatched. CDR3: CASSEPGQGVRELFF. CDR3 in DNA: TGTGCCAGCAGTGAGCCGGGACAGGGGGTCCGGGAGCTGTTTTTT.

J is TRBJ2-3 and V is TRBV9; D is uncertain. In germline, CDR1 is SGDLS, CDR2 YYNGEE. The V and J ends lost 2 bases and 2 bases respectively, with 9 bases between them. The CDR3 length is 14 residues. CDR3: CASSVAAITDTQYF. CDR3 nucleotide sequence: TGTGCCAGCAGCGTGGCCGCCATCACAGATACGCAGTATTTT.

The J gene is TRBJ2-3, the V gene TRBV4-2; tentative D call: TRBD1 (7 bases). The V and J ends lost 5 bases and 4 bases respectively, with 19 bases between them. The CDR3 runs to 16 residues. Germline V gene lookup returns CDR1 LGHNA and CDR2 YNFKEQ. The CDR3, as DNA: TGTGCCAGCAGCGACCAGGGGGGTAGCATTTCAGATACGCAGTATTTT. This gives the protein CASSDQGGSISDTQYF.

CDR3 sequence (DNA): TGTGCCAGCTCACCAGGACAGCGGGGTACTAGCACAGATACGCAGTATTTT. It codes for CASSPGQRGTSTDTQYF. The rearrangement uses TRBV18 and TRBJ2-3; a weak D match, TRBD2 (7 bases). The germline V gene has CDR1 KGHSH and CDR2 LQKENI. The CDR3 runs to 17 residues. Trimming cost V 2 bases and J 0 bases, with 15 bases left between them.

V usage is TRBV5-1 and J usage is TRBJ2-5, with D hard to call. CDR3 length: 16 residues. Trimming removed 0 bases from V and 5 bases from J, with 17 bases in between. CDR1 SGHRS and CDR2 YFSETQ come from the germline V gene. CDR3 nucleotides: TGCGCCAGCAGCTTGGGAGGTAATGAAATACTCGAGACCCAGTACTTC. Amino acids: CASSLGGNEILETQYF. Variable domain in full (rest from reference TRBV5-1 and TRBJ2-5): KAGVTQTPRYLIKTRGQQVTLSCSPISGHRSVSWYQQTPGQGLQFLFEYFSETQRNKGNFPGRFSGRQFSNSRSEMNVSTLELGDSALYLCASSLGGNEILETQYFGPGTRLLVL.